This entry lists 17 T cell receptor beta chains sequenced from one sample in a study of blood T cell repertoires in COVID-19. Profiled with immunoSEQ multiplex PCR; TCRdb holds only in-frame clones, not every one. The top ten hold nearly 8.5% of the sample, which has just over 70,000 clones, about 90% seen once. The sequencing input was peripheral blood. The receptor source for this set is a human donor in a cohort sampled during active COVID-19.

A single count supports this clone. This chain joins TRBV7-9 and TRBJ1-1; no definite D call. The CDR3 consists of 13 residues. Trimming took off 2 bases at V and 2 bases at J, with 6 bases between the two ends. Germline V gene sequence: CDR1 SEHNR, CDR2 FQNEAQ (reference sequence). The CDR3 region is CASSLTVNTEAFF. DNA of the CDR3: TGTGCCAGCAGCTTAACGGTTAACACTGAAGCTTTCTTT.

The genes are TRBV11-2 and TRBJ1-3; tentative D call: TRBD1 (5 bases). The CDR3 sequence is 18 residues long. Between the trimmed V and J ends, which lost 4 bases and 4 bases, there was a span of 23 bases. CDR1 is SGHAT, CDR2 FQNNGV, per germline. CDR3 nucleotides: TGTGCCAGCAGCTCAGCACTCCTCACAAGTCAGGGAGGAAACACCATATATTTT. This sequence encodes CASSSALLTSQGGNTIYF.

CDR3 protein: CASSVEAGVSSGANVLTF. The CDR3 coding sequence is TGTGCCAGCAGCGTAGAGGCAGGGGTTAGCTCTGGGGCCAACGTCCTGACTTTC. The J gene is TRBJ2-6, the V gene TRBV9, with D possibly matching TRBD1 (6 bases). Germline assignment: CDR1 SGDLS and CDR2 YYNGEE. This CDR3 spans 18 amino acids. The V end lost 0 bases, the J end lost 0 bases, and 13 bases lay between the germline ends.

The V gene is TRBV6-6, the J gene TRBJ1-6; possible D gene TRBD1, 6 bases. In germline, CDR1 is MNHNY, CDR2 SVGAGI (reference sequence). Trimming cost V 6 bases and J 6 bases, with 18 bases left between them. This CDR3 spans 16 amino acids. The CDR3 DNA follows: TGTGCCAGCAGCCAAAGACAGGCTCGTACTAATTCACCCCTCCACTTT. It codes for CASSQRQARTNSPLHF.

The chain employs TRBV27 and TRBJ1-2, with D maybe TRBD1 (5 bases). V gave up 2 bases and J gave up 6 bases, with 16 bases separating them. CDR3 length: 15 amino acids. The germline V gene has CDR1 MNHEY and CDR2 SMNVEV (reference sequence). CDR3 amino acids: CASSLQGGLADGYTF. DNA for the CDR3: TGTGCCAGCAGTTTACAGGGAGGGTTGGCGGATGGCTACACCTTC.

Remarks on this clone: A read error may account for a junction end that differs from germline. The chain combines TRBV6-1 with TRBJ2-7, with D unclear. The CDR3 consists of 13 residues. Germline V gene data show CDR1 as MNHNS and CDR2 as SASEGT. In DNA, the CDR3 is TGTGCCAGCAGTGAAGAGGCAGGTTTCAAATTGGAATTC. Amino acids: CASSEEAGFKLEF.

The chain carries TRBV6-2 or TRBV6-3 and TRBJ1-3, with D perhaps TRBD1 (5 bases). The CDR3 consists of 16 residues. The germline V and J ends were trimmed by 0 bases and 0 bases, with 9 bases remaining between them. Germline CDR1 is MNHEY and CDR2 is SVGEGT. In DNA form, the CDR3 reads TGTGCCAGCAGTTACTCTCGGGGGGACTCTGGAAACACCATATATTTT. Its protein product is CASSYSRGDSGNTIYF.

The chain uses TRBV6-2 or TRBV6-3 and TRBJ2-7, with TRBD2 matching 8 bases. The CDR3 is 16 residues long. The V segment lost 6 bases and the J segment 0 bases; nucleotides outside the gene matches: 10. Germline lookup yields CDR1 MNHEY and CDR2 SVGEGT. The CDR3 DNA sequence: TGTGCCAGCAGCCCGTTCGCGGGGGGCCTCTCCTACGAGCAGTACTTC. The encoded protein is CASSPFAGGLSYEQYF.

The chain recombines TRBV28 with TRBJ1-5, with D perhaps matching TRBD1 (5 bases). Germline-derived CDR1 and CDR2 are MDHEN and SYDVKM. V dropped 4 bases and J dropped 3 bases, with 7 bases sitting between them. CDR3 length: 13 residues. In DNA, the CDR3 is TGTGCCAGCAGTTGGGACTCCAATCAGCCCCAGCATTTT. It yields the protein CASSWDSNQPQHF.

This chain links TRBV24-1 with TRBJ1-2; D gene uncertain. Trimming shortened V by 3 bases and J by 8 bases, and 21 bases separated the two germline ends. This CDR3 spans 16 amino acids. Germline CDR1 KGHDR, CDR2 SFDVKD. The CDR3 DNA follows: TGTGCCACCAGTGATCCGAGGGTAACCCCGGGAGGAGGCTACACCTTC. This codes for CATSDPRVTPGGGYTF.

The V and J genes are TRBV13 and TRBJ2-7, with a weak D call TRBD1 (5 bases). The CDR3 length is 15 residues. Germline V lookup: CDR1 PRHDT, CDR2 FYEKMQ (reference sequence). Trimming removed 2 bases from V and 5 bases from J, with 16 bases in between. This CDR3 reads CASSLFRQRSHEQYF. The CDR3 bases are TGTGCCAGCAGCTTATTCCGACAGAGGAGCCACGAGCAGTACTTC.

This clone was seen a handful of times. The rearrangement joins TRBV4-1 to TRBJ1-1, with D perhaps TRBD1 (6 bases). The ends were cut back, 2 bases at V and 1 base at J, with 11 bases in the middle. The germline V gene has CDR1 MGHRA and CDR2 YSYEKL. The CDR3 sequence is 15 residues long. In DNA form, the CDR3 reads TGCGCCAGCAGCCAATCGACAGGAGGGAACACTGAAGCTTTCTTT. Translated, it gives CASSQSTGGNTEAFF.

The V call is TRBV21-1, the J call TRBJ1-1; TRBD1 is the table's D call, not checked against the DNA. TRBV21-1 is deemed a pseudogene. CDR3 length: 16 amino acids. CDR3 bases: TGTGCCAGCAGCAACCGACAGGACAGGGGGGGCACTGAAGCTTTCTTT. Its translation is CASSNRQDRGGTEAFF.

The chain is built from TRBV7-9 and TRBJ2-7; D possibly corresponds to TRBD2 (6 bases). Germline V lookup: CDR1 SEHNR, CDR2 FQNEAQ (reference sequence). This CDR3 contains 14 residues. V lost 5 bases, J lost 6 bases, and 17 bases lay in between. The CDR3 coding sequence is TGTGCCAGCAGCCCGACTAGAACTAGTATCGAGCAGTACTTC. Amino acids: CASSPTRTSIEQYF.

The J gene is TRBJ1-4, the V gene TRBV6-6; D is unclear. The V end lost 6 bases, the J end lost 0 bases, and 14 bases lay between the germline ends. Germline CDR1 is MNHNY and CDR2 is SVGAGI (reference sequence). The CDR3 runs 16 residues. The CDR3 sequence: CASRSITQPTNEKLFF. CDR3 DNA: TGTGCCAGCAGATCCATCACACAGCCAACTAATGAAAAACTGTTTTTT.

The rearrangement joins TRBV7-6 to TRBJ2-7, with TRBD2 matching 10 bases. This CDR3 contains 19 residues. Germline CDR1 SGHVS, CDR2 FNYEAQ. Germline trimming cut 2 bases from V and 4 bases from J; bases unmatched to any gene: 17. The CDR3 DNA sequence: TGTGCCAGCAGCTTATTAATTTATCCTAGCGGGGGTAAAACTTACGAGCAGTACTTC. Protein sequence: CASSLLIYPSGGKTYEQYF. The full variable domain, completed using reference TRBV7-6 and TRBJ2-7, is GAGVSQSPRYKVTKRGQDVALRCDPISGHVSLYWYRQALGQGPEFLTYFNYEAQQDKSGLPNDRFSAERPEGSISTLTIQRTEQRDSAMYRCASSLLIYPSGGKTYEQYFGPGTRLTVT.

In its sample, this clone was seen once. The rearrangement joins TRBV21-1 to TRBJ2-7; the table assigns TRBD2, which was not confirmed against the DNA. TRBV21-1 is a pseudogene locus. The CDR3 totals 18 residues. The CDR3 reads CASSKVWWGGGGNYEQYF. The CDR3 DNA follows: TGTGCCAGCAGCAAAGTTTGGTGGGGGGGCGGAGGGAACTACGAGCAGTACTTC.